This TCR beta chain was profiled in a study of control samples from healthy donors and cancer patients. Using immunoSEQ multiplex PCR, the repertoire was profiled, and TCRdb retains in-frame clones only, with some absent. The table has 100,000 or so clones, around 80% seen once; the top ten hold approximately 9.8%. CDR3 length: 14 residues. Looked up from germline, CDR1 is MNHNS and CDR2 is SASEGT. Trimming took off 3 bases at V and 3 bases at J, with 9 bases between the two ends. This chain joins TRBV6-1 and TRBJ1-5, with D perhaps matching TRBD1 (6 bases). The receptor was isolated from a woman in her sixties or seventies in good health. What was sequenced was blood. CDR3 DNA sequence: TGTGCCAGCAGTGAGGGGGGGCACAATCAGCCCCAGCATTTT. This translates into CASSEGGHNQPQHF.